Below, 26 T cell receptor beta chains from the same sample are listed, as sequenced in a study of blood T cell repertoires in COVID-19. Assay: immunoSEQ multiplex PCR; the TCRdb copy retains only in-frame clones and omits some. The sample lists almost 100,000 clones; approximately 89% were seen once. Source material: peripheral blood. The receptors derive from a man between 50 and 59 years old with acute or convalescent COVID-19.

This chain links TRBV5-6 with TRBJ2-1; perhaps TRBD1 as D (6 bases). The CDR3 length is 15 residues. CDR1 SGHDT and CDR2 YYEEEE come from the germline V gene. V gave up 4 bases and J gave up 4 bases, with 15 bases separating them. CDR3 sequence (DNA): TGTGCCAGCAGCGACGGGACATCGCCTTACAATGAGCAGTTCTTC. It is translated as CASSDGTSPYNEQFF.

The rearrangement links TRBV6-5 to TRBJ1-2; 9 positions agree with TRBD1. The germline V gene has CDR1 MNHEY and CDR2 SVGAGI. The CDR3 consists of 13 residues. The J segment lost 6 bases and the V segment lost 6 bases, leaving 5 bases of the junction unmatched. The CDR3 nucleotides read TGTGCCAGCAGCCGCGACAGGGGGAATGGCTACACCTTC. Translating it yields CASSRDRGNGYTF.

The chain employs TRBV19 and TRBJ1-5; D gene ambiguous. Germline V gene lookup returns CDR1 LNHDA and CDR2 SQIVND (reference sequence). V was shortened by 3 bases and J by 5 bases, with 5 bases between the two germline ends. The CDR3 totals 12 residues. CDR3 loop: CASSIPDQPQHF. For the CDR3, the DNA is TGTGCCAGTAGTATCCCAGATCAGCCCCAGCATTTT.

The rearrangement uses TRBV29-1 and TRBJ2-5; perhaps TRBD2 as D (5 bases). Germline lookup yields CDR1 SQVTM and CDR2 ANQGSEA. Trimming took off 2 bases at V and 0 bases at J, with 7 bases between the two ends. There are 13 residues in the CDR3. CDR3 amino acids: CSVESGDQETQYF. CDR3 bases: TGCAGCGTTGAATCCGGGGACCAAGAGACCCAGTACTTC.

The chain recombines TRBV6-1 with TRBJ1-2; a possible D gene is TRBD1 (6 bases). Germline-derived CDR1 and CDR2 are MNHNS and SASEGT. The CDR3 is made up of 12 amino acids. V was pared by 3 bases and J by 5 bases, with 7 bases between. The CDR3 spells CASSDRGYGYTF. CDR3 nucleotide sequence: TGTGCCAGCAGTGACAGGGGTTATGGCTACACCTTC.

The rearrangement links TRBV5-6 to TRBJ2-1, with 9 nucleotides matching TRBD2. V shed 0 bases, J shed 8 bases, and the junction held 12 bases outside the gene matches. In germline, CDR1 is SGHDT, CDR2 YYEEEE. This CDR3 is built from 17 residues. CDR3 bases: TGTGCCAGCAGCTTGGTTTCTAGCGGGGTCTCCGAGGATGAGCAGTTCTTC. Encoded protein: CASSLVSSGVSEDEQFF.

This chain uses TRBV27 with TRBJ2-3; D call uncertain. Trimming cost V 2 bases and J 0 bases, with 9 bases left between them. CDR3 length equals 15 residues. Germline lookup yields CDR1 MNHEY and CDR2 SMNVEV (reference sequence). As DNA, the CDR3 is TGTGCCAGCAGTTTACTAGTAACTAGCACAGATACGCAGTATTTT. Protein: CASSLLVTSTDTQYF.

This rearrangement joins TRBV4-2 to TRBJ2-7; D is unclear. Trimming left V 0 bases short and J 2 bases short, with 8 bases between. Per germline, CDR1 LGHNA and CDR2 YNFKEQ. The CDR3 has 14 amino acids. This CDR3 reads CASSQEIATYEQYF. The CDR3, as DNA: TGTGCCAGCAGCCAAGAGATAGCTACCTACGAGCAGTACTTC.

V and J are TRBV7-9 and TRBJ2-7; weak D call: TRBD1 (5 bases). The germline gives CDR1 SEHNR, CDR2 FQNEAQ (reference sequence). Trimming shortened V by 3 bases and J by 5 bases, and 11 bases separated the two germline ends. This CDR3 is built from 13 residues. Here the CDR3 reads CASSLQGPNEQYF. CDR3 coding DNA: TGTGCCAGCAGCTTGCAGGGTCCGAACGAGCAGTACTTC.

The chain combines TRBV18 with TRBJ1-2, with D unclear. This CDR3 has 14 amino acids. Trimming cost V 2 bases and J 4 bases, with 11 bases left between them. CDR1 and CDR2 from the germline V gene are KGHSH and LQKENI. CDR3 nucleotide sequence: TGTGCCAGCTCACCAGGGCGGGAAGGCTATGGCTACACCTTC. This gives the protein CASSPGREGYGYTF. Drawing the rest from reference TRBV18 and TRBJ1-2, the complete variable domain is NAGVMQNPRHLVRRRGQEARLRCSPMKGHSHVYWYRQLPEEGLKFMVYLQKENIIDESGMPKERFSAEFPKEGPSILRIQQVVRGDSAAYFCASSPGREGYGYTFGSGTRLTVV.

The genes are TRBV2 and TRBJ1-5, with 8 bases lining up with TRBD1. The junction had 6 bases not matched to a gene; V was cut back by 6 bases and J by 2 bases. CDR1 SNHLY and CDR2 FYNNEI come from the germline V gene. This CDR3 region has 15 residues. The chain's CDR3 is CASRDRAVGNQPQHF. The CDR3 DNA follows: TGTGCCAGCAGGGACAGGGCGGTGGGCAATCAGCCCCAGCATTTT. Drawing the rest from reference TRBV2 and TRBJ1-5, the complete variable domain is EPEVTQTPSHQVTQMGQEVILRCVPISNHLYFYWYRQILGQKVEFLVSFYNNEISEKSEIFDDQFSVERPDGSNFTLKIRSTKLEDSAMYFCASRDRAVGNQPQHFGDGTRLSIL.

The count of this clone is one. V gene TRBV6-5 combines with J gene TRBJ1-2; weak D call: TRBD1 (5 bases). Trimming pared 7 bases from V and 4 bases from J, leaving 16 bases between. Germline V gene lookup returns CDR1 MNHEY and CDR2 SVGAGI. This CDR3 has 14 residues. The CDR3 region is CASISGRGVYGYTF. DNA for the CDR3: TGTGCCAGCATCTCGGGTCGGGGGGTCTATGGCTACACCTTC.

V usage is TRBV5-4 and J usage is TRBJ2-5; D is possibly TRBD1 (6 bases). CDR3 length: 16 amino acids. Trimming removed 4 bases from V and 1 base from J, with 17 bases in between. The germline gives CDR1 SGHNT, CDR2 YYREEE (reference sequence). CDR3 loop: CASSRTPLGGQETQYF. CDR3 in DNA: TGTGCCAGCAGCCGGACACCACTAGGGGGCCAAGAGACCCAGTACTTC.

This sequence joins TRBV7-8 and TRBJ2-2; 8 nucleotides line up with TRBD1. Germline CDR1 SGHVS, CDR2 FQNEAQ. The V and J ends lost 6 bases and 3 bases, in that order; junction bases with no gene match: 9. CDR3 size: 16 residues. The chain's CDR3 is CASRPRQGLYTGELFF. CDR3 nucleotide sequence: TGTGCCAGCAGGCCTAGACAGGGGTTATACACCGGGGAGCTGTTTTTT.

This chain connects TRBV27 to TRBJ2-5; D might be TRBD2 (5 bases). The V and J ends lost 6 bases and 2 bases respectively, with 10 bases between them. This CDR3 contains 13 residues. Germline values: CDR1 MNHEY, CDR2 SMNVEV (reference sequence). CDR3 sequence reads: CASRLLGQETQYF. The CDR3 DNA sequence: TGTGCCAGCAGGTTACTAGGACAAGAGACCCAGTACTTC.

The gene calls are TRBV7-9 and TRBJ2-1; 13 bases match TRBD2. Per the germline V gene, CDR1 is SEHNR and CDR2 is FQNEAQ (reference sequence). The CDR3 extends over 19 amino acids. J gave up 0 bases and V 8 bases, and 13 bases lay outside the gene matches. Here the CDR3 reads CASEENGLAGASSYNEQFF. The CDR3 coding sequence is TGTGCCAGCGAAGAGAATGGACTAGCGGGAGCGAGCTCCTACAATGAGCAGTTCTTC.

CDR3 nucleotide sequence: TGTGCCAGCAGCCAAGATCGGGGGACAGGGATATACGGGGAGCTGTTTTTT. Translated: CASSQDRGTGIYGELFF. The chain employs TRBV4-2 and TRBJ2-2, with 9 bases fitting TRBD1. CDR3 length: 17 residues. Germline V CDR1 and CDR2: LGHNA, YNFKEQ. The ends lost 0 bases at V and 7 bases at J; junction bases unmatched: 9.

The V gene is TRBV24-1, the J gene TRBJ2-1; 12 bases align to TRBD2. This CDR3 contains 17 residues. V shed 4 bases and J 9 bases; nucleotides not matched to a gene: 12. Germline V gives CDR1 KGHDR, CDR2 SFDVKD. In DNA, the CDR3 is TGTGCCACCAGTGACCCTACACTAGCGGGAGGAAGTAGTGAGCAGTTCTTC. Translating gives CATSDPTLAGGSSEQFF.

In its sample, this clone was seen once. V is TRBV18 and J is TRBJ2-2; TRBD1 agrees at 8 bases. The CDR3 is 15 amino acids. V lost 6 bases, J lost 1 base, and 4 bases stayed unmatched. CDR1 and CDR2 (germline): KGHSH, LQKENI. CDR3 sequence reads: CASSRGTGNTGELFF. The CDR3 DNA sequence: TGTGCCAGCTCCAGGGGGACAGGGAACACCGGGGAGCTGTTTTTT.

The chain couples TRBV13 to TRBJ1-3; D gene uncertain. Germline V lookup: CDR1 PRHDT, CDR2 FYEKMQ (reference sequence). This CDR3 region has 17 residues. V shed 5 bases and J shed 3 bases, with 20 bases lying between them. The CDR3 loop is CASSPGLTFGDGNTIYF. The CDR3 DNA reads TGTGCCAGCAGCCCCGGTTTGACATTCGGGGATGGAAACACCATATATTTT.

The CDR3 protein is CASSSPAGYNEQFF. In DNA, the CDR3 is TGTGCCAGCAGTTCCCCAGCGGGGTACAATGAGCAGTTCTTC. The chain recombines TRBV6-5 with TRBJ2-1; 7 nucleotides match TRBD2. The germline gives CDR1 MNHEY, CDR2 SVGAGI. The CDR3 runs 14 residues. V lost 4 bases, J lost 4 bases, and 4 bases stayed unmatched.

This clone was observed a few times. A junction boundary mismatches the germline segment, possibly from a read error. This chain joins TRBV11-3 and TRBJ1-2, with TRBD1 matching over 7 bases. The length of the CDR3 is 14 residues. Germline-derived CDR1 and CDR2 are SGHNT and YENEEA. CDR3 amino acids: CASSLDQLSSDRFF. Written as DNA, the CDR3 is TGTGCCAGCAGCTTAGATCAACTTAGCTCGGACAGGTTCTTC.

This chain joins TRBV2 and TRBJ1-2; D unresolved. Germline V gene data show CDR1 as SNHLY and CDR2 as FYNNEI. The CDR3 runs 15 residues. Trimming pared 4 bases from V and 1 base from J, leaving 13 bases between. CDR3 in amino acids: CASSVQPGYNYGYTF. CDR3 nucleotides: TGTGCCAGCAGTGTTCAGCCAGGATATAACTATGGCTACACCTTC.

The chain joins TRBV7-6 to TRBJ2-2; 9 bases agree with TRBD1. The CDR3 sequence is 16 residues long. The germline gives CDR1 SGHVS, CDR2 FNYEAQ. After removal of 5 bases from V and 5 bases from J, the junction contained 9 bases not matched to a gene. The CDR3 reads CASSPQTGGITGELFF. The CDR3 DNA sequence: TGTGCCAGCAGCCCGCAGACAGGGGGGATTACCGGGGAGCTGTTTTTT.

CDR3 in amino acids: CASSTRLAGYEQYF. DNA for the CDR3: TGTGCCAGCAGCACCCGACTAGCGGGCTACGAGCAGTACTTC. The genes are TRBV11-2 and TRBJ2-7; 10 nucleotides match TRBD2. Trimming at V came to 5 bases and at J to 3 bases, leaving 4 bases not matched to a gene. CDR3 length: 14 amino acids. The germline V gene has CDR1 SGHAT and CDR2 FQNNGV.

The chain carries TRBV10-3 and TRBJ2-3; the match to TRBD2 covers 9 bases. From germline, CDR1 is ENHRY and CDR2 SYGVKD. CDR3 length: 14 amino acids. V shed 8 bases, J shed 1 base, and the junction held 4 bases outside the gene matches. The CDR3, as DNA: TGTGCCATCCGGAGCGGGGGGCGCACAGATACGCAGTATTTT. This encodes CAIRSGGRTDTQYF.